This entry lists 8 T cell receptor beta chains sequenced from one sample in a study of response to subunit inactivated influenza vaccine. TCRdb recomputed calls from the RT-PCR reads with MiXCR, one row per CDR3 protein. Among about 780,000 distinct CDR3 sequences listed, roughly 18% were seen once. Sequences were derived from PBMCs from blood, sampled 4 to 6 days after vaccination. These TCRs come from a man aged 45-65 years who received an inactivated influenza vaccine.

This chain connects TRBV4-1 to TRBJ2-3; D might be TRBD2 (6 bases). This CDR3 has 16 amino acids. Germline V gives CDR1 MGHRA, CDR2 YSYEKL. Trimming cost V 0 bases and J 2 bases, with 12 bases left between them. CDR3 region: CASSQELGGVTDTQYF. CDR3 bases: TGCGCCAGCAGCCAAGAATTGGGGGGAGTCACAGATACGCAGTATTTT.

V gene TRBV21-1 combines with J gene TRBJ2-7; no check of the table's D call, TRBD2, against the DNA was made. TRBV21-1 is an annotated pseudogene. The CDR3 runs to 20 residues. For the CDR3, the DNA is TGTGCCAGCAGCTGGCGGAGGGGCAAAGGAGATTGCCACTTCTCCTACGAGCAGTACTTC. This gives the protein CASSWRRGKGDCHFSYEQYF.

This sequence joins TRBV29-1 and TRBJ2-3, with 10 bases aligning to TRBD2. The CDR3 has 16 residues. V trimming: 1 base; J trimming: 4 bases; junction bases outside the gene matches: 8. From germline, CDR1 is SQVTM and CDR2 ANQGSEA. Written as DNA, the CDR3 is TGCAGCGTTGAAGGGACAGCGGGGGGGCCGCCAGATACGCAGTATTTT. It codes for CSVEGTAGGPPDTQYF.

V gene TRBV30 combines with J gene TRBJ1-6; the D is unclear. This CDR3 is built from 13 residues. The ends were cut back, 1 base at V and 6 bases at J, with 7 bases in the middle. Germline V CDR1 and CDR2: GTSNPN, SVGIG (reference sequence). The CDR3 bases are TGTGCCTGGAGTGAACAGACTAATTCACCCCTCCACTTT. This gives the protein CAWSEQTNSPLHF.

The chain recombines TRBV30 with TRBJ2-1; D is possibly TRBD1 or TRBD2 (5 bases each). The germline V gene has CDR1 GTSNPN and CDR2 SVGIG (reference sequence). This CDR3 region has 16 residues. The V and J ends lost 5 bases and 3 bases respectively, with 20 bases between them. CDR3 coding DNA: TGTGCCTGGGGGACGGAATGGCAGGCCTACTACAATGAGCAGTTCTTC. Residues: CAWGTEWQAYYNEQFF. The full variable domain, rest sourced from reference TRBV30 and TRBJ2-1, is SQTIHQWPATLVQPVGSPLSLECTVEGTSNPNLYWYRQAAGRGLQLLFYSVGIGQISSEVPQNLSASRPQDRQFILSSKKLLLSDSGFYLCAWGTEWQAYYNEQFFGPGTRLTVL.

The chain has TRBV7-9 and TRBJ1-1, with 8 nucleotides matching TRBD1. V shed 5 bases, J shed 5 bases, and the junction held 7 bases outside the gene matches. Germline-derived CDR1 and CDR2 are SEHNR and FQNEAQ (reference sequence). This CDR3 region has 14 residues. CDR3 loop: CASSAGGGSTEAFF. CDR3 nucleotide sequence: TGTGCCAGCAGCGCAGGGGGCGGGAGTACTGAAGCTTTCTTT.

A few counts support this clonotype. The gene calls are TRBV11-1 and TRBJ2-1, with TRBD2 matching 16 bases. Germline values: CDR1 SGHAT, CDR2 FQDESV (reference sequence). Trimming took 7 bases from V and 9 from J; bases not matched to a gene: 24. The CDR3 runs to 21 residues. CDR3 DNA sequence: TGTGCCAGCAATGCCGAGTGGCTACCCGGGACTAGCGGGAGGGTATGGGGTGAGCAGTTCTTC. Translation gives CASNAEWLPGTSGRVWGEQFF.

The chain joins TRBV7-9 to TRBJ2-3; 12 bases align to TRBD2. Losses at the gene ends were 4 bases for V and 2 bases for J; bases not matched to a gene: 7. The CDR3 covers 17 residues. CDR1 and CDR2 from the germline V gene are SEHNR and FQNEAQ (reference sequence). The CDR3 region has the DNA TGTGCCAGCAGCTCCAGACTAGCGGGAGAGTTCACAGATACGCAGTATTTT. It is translated as CASSSRLAGEFTDTQYF. Looking up the rest from reference TRBV7-9 and TRBJ2-3 gives the full variable domain: DTGVSQNPRHKITKRGQNVTFRCDPISEHNRLYWYRQTLGQGPEFLTYFQNEAQLEKSRLLSDRFSAERPKGSFSTLEIQRTEQGDSAMYLCASSSRLAGEFTDTQYFGPGTRLTVL.